These 8 T cell receptor beta chains were sequenced from one sample in a study of blood T cell repertoires in COVID-19. Assay: immunoSEQ multiplex PCR; the TCRdb copy retains only in-frame clones and omits some. The profile shows fewer than 70,000 clones, over 75% of them singletons. The specimen sequenced was peripheral blood. The receptor source for this set is a woman of 80 years or more with active COVID-19.

The chain joins TRBV24-1 to TRBJ2-6; tentative D call: TRBD2 (5 bases). CDR1 KGHDR and CDR2 SFDVKD come from the germline V gene. CDR3 length: 15 residues. V dropped 9 bases and J dropped 2 bases, with 13 bases sitting between them. The DNA for the CDR3 is TGTGCCACCCGGACTCAGACCCCTGGGGCCAACGTCCTGACTTTC. Translating it yields CATRTQTPGANVLTF.

The chain uses TRBV11-2 and TRBJ1-4, with 9 bases aligning to TRBD1. Germline assignment: CDR1 SGHAT and CDR2 FQNNGV. The CDR3 runs to 15 residues. Losses at the gene ends were 5 bases for V and 7 bases for J; bases not matched to a gene: 8. The CDR3 region has the DNA TGTGCCAGCAGCCCGGGGACAGGGTCGGGTGAAAAACTGTTTTTT. This gives the protein CASSPGTGSGEKLFF.

The V and J genes are TRBV7-2 and TRBJ1-4; no firm D call. This CDR3 has 14 amino acids. The germline V gene encodes CDR1 SGHTA and CDR2 FQGNSA. V lost 5 bases and J lost 12, with 19 bases in between. CDR3 in DNA: TGTGCCAGCAGCCCGAGTTTGGGGAGGACCGAACTGTTTTTT. This gives the protein CASSPSLGRTELFF. Combining the CDR3 with reference TRBV7-2 and TRBJ1-4 gives the whole variable domain GAGVSQSPSNKVTEKGKDVELRCDPISGHTALYWYRQSLGQGLEFLIYFQGNSAPDKSGLPSDRFSAERTGGSVSTLTIQRTQQEDSAVYLCASSPSLGRTELFFGSGTQLSVL.

The rearrangement uses TRBV28 and TRBJ1-1; no clear D. The CDR3 is made up of 12 amino acids. The V gene's germline CDR1 is MDHEN and CDR2 SYDVKM. Trimming shortened V by 5 bases and J by 7 bases, and 11 bases separated the two germline ends. The CDR3 coding sequence is TGTGCCAGCAGTGGAGCGGTTAGTGAAGCTTTCTTT. It yields the protein CASSGAVSEAFF. The full variable domain, its missing parts supplied by reference TRBV28 and TRBJ1-1, is DVKVTQSSRYLVKRTGEKVFLECVQDMDHENMFWYRQDPGLGLRLIYFSYDVKMKEKGDIPEGYSVSREKKERFSLILESASTNQTSMYLCASSGAVSEAFFGQGTRLTVV.

The J gene is TRBJ2-2, the V gene TRBV5-1; 13 nucleotides line up with TRBD2. CDR1 and CDR2 from the germline V gene are SGHRS and YFSETQ. V gave up 1 base and J gave up 1 base; unmatched junction bases: 7. The length of the CDR3 is 19 residues. The DNA for the CDR3 is TGCGCCAGCAGCTTGCGAGGACTAGCGGGAGCTGGGAACACCGGGGAGCTGTTTTTT. The encoded protein is CASSLRGLAGAGNTGELFF. Based on the CDR3 plus reference TRBV5-1 and TRBJ2-2, the full variable domain is KAGVTQTPRYLIKTRGQQVTLSCSPISGHRSVSWYQQTPGQGLQFLFEYFSETQRNKGNFPGRFSGRQFSNSRSEMNVSTLELGDSALYLCASSLRGLAGAGNTGELFFGEGSRLTVL.

Comment on this clone: Other DNA sequences in the sample encode the same CDR3. The CDR3 loop reads CASSQVLADYNEQFF. CDR3 DNA: TGTGCCAGCAGCCAAGTACTAGCAGACTACAATGAGCAGTTCTTC. The V and J genes are TRBV3-1 (or the pseudogene TRBV3-2) and TRBJ2-1, with D possibly being TRBD2 (6 bases). Trimming took 1 base from V and 3 from J, leaving 10 bases between them. The CDR3 totals 15 residues. The V gene's germline CDR1 is LGHDT and CDR2 YNNKEL (reference sequence).

V gene TRBV18 combines with J gene TRBJ1-1, with 8 bases matching TRBD1. The CDR3 is made up of 17 amino acids. CDR1 and CDR2 (germline): KGHSH, LQKENI. The V segment lost 3 bases and the J segment 2 bases; nucleotides outside the gene matches: 11. The CDR3 protein is CASSPVRQGIINTEAFF. Written as DNA, the CDR3 is TGTGCCAGCTCACCTGTCCGACAGGGGATTATCAACACTGAAGCTTTCTTT. Combining the CDR3 with reference TRBV18 and TRBJ1-1 gives the whole variable domain NAGVMQNPRHLVRRRGQEARLRCSPMKGHSHVYWYRQLPEEGLKFMVYLQKENIIDESGMPKERFSAEFPKEGPSILRIQQVVRGDSAAYFCASSPVRQGIINTEAFFGQGTRLTVV.

The genes are TRBV10-3 and TRBJ1-3; the D is unclear. The CDR3 has 17 amino acids. V gave up 2 bases and J gave up 1 base, with 15 bases separating them. Germline V gene data show CDR1 as ENHRY and CDR2 as SYGVKD. The CDR3 is CAISESNRLSSGNTIYF. The CDR3 DNA follows: TGTGCCATCAGTGAGAGTAACAGACTATCTTCTGGAAACACCATATATTTT.